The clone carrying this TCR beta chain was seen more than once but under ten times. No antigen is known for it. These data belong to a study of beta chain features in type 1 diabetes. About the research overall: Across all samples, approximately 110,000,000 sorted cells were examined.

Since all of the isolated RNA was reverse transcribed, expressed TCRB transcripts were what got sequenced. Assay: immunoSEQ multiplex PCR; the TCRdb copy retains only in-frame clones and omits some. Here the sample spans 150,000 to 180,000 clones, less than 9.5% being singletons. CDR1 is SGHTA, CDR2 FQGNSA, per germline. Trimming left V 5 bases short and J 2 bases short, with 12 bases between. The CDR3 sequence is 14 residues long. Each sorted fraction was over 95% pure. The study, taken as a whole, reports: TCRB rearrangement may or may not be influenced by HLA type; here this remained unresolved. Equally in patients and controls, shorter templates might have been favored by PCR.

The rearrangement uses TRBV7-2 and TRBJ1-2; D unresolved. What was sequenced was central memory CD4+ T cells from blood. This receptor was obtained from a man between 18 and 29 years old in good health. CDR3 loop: CASSPDPGNYGYTF. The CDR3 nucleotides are TGTGCCAGCAGCCCGGACCCGGGGAACTATGGCTACACCTTC.